Listed below are T cell receptor beta chains from one sample, sequenced in a study of cytotoxic CD8 clonotypes in ibrutinib-treated CLL. TCRdb keeps only in-frame clones here, not all; method: immunoSEQ multiplex PCR. The sample has more than 85,000 clones; roughly four fifths are singletons. This specimen consisted of PBMCs, obtained after 24 months of ibrutinib treatment. The receptors here all came from a human donor with chronic lymphocytic leukemia. Both conserved end residues are trimmed from each CDR3. Each record gives: D gene, V gene, CDR3 protein. A D gene is named only where the DNA matches it firmly.

.,TRBV6-5,ASSYGQNSGNTIY
.,TRBV16,ASSPRGTANTEAF
TRBD1,TRBV28,ASTTGARLFFGYT
.,TRBV2,ASRDGGLYEQY
.,TRBV4-2,ASSQKRGALQTPSNTGELF
.,TRBV5-6,ASSLAGAAGNTIY
.,TRBV18,ASSPGIPTNEKLF
.,TRBV4-1,ASSPTGSEQY
.,TRBV30,AWSVYPPFGQRNIGPEQY
.,TRBV9,ASSLAFGSGNTIY
TRBD1,TRBV18,ASSPPDRDTEAF
TRBD1,TRBV18,ASSPGDRVPYEQY
.,TRBV25-1,ASSDPDTAEKLF
TRBD1,TRBV7-9,ASSLGTGPVGNQPQH
.,TRBV5-6,ASSSWPGGGKTQY
TRBD1,TRBV5-4,ASSANPTGGIREKLF
.,TRBV7-2,ASSLDAGNYGYT
.,TRBV27,ASSFRGGNTEAF
TRBD1,TRBV15,ATSRPGTAWGYSNQPQH